This is a list of T cell receptor beta chains from one sample in a study of blood T cell repertoires in COVID-19. Libraries were prepared by immunoSEQ multiplex PCR; TCRdb keeps only in-frame clonotypes and omits some of them. Among about 73,000 clones listed, 80% to 85% were seen once. Sequenced sample: peripheral blood. Every receptor here comes from a human donor in a cohort sampled during active COVID-19. Each CDR3 is given with its conserved first and last residue. Fields, in order: clone size, J gene, V gene, CDR3 length, D gene, CDR3 DNA, CDR3 protein. D genes are given only for firm matches. Not all rows give a size; the values are once, few, many and, for expanded clones, a class.

clone size: .
J gene: TRBJ1-6
V gene: TRBV19
CDR3 length: 15
D gene: .
CDR3 DNA: TGTGCCAGTACCCTAGGAGGACAGATCAATTCACCCCTCCACTTT
CDR3 protein: CASTLGGQINSPLHF

clone size: .
J gene: TRBJ2-7
V gene: TRBV19
CDR3 length: 14
D gene: TRBD1
CDR3 DNA: TGTGCCAGTAGTACCGAGGGGGCCGCTGTGGGGCAGTACTTC
CDR3 protein: CASSTEGAAVGQYF

clone size: .
J gene: TRBJ1-1
V gene: TRBV12-3/TRBV12-4
CDR3 length: 13
D gene: .
CDR3 DNA: TGTGCCAGCAGGCCACAGGGATACACTGAAGCTTTCTTT
CDR3 protein: CASRPQGYTEAFF

clone size: .
J gene: TRBJ2-5
V gene: TRBV9
CDR3 length: 14
D gene: TRBD1
CDR3 DNA: TGTGCCAGCAGCGTAGGAGGGGGCCCAGAGACCCAGTACTTC
CDR3 protein: CASSVGGGPETQYF

clone size: .
J gene: TRBJ2-7
V gene: TRBV4-3
CDR3 length: 16
D gene: TRBD2
CDR3 DNA: TGCGCCAGCAGCCAAGATCTGGCGGGGGGGACCTACGAGCAGTACTTC
CDR3 protein: CASSQDLAGGTYEQYF

clone size: few
J gene: TRBJ2-2
V gene: TRBV7-6
CDR3 length: 12
D gene: .
CDR3 DNA: TGTGCCAGCAGCCCTAGAGGCCGGGAGCTGTTTTTT
CDR3 protein: CASSPRGRELFF

clone size: once
J gene: TRBJ2-1
V gene: TRBV9
CDR3 length: 13
D gene: TRBD2
CDR3 DNA: TGTGCCAGCAGCGTAAATAGGGAGGGTGAGCAGTTCTTC
CDR3 protein: CASSVNREGEQFF

clone size: .
J gene: TRBJ2-1
V gene: TRBV14
CDR3 length: 16
D gene: TRBD2
CDR3 DNA: TGTGCCAGCAGCCCCCTGACTAGCGGGGGGATCAATGAGCAGTTCTTC
CDR3 protein: CASSPLTSGGINEQFF

clone size: .
J gene: TRBJ2-3
V gene: TRBV18
CDR3 length: 16
D gene: TRBD1
CDR3 DNA: TGTGCCAGCTCACCACCAAGGGACAGTCTCACAGATACGCAGTATTTT
CDR3 protein: CASSPPRDSLTDTQYF

clone size: .
J gene: TRBJ2-5
V gene: TRBV13
CDR3 length: 15
D gene: TRBD2
CDR3 DNA: TGTGCCAGCAGCATCCTAGCGGGGGGACAAGAGACCCAGTACTTC
CDR3 protein: CASSILAGGQETQYF

clone size: .
J gene: TRBJ2-7
V gene: TRBV5-1
CDR3 length: 12
D gene: .
CDR3 DNA: TGCGCCAGCAGCCCCGCGGGGCGCGAGCAGTACTTC
CDR3 protein: CASSPAGREQYF

clone size: .
J gene: TRBJ2-2
V gene: TRBV6-5
CDR3 length: 16
D gene: TRBD1
CDR3 DNA: TGTGCCAGCAGTTACCCTGGACAGGGGGCGACCGGGGAGCTGTTTTTT
CDR3 protein: CASSYPGQGATGELFF

clone size: .
J gene: TRBJ1-2
V gene: TRBV4-1
CDR3 length: 18
D gene: TRBD1
CDR3 DNA: TGCGCCAGCAGCCAAGTTCCCGGGACAGGGGGAATATCAGATGGCTACACCTTC
CDR3 protein: CASSQVPGTGGISDGYTF

clone size: .
J gene: TRBJ2-7
V gene: TRBV19
CDR3 length: 15
D gene: TRBD1
CDR3 DNA: TGTGCCAGTACAGGGACAGGGGGCTATCCCTACGAGCAGTACTTC
CDR3 protein: CASTGTGGYPYEQYF

clone size: .
J gene: TRBJ1-1
V gene: TRBV3-1/TRBV3-2
CDR3 length: 11
D gene: .
CDR3 DNA: TGTGCCAGCAGCCTCCAGGGAAAAGCTTTCTTT
CDR3 protein: CASSLQGKAFF

clone size: .
J gene: TRBJ1-5
V gene: TRBV6-5
CDR3 length: 13
D gene: .
CDR3 DNA: TGTGCCGGGCGAACAAATAGCAATCAGCCCCAGCATTTT
CDR3 protein: CAGRTNSNQPQHF

clone size: once
J gene: TRBJ2-6
V gene: TRBV3-1/TRBV3-2
CDR3 length: 16
D gene: TRBD1
CDR3 DNA: TGTGCCAGCAGCCATAACAGGGGCTTGGGGGCCAACGTCCTGACTTTC
CDR3 protein: CASSHNRGLGANVLTF

clone size: .
J gene: TRBJ2-5
V gene: TRBV7-2
CDR3 length: 13
D gene: .
CDR3 DNA: TGTGCCAGCAGTGCGGTTAGGATGGAGACCCAGTACTTC
CDR3 protein: CASSAVRMETQYF

clone size: .
J gene: TRBJ1-1
V gene: TRBV7-3
CDR3 length: 13
D gene: TRBD1
CDR3 DNA: TGTGCCAGCAGCTTACAGGGGGGCACTGAAGCTTTCTTT
CDR3 protein: CASSLQGGTEAFF

clone size: .
J gene: TRBJ1-4
V gene: TRBV15
CDR3 length: 13
D gene: .
CDR3 DNA: TGTGCCACCGTTGGGCCCGGGAACGAAAAACTGTTTTTT
CDR3 protein: CATVGPGNEKLFF

clone size: .
J gene: TRBJ2-2
V gene: TRBV11-3
CDR3 length: 18
D gene: TRBD2
CDR3 DNA: TGTGCCAGCAGCCCCGGGACTAGCGGGGGCCCTAACACCGGGGAGCTGTTTTTT
CDR3 protein: CASSPGTSGGPNTGELFF

clone size: .
J gene: TRBJ2-5
V gene: TRBV21-1
CDR3 length: 15
D gene: .
CDR3 DNA: TGTGCCAGCAGCAAGTCGGTGGGGGCCCAAGAGACCCAGTACTTC
CDR3 protein: CASSKSVGAQETQYF

clone size: once
J gene: TRBJ1-4
V gene: TRBV19
CDR3 length: 16
D gene: .
CDR3 DNA: TGTGCCAGTAGACGGACTCGGGCATCAACTAATGAAAAACTGTTTTTT
CDR3 protein: CASRRTRASTNEKLFF

clone size: .
J gene: TRBJ1-2
V gene: TRBV6-5
CDR3 length: 12
D gene: .
CDR3 DNA: TGTGCCAGCAGTTCAAATAACTATGGCTACACCTTC
CDR3 protein: CASSSNNYGYTF

clone size: .
J gene: TRBJ2-1
V gene: TRBV4-1
CDR3 length: 15
D gene: TRBD2
CDR3 DNA: TGCGCCAGCAGCCAGACTAGCGGGGGGGCCCGGGAGCAGTTCTTC
CDR3 protein: CASSQTSGGAREQFF

clone size: .
J gene: TRBJ2-2
V gene: TRBV5-1
CDR3 length: 15
D gene: TRBD2
CDR3 DNA: TGCGCCAGCAGCTTAAGCGGGGGGGACACCGGGGAGCTGTTTTTT
CDR3 protein: CASSLSGGDTGELFF

clone size: .
J gene: TRBJ1-2
V gene: TRBV5-6
CDR3 length: 15
D gene: .
CDR3 DNA: TGTGCCAGCAGCTTGATGGCGGTGAGTCACTATGGCTACACCTTC
CDR3 protein: CASSLMAVSHYGYTF

clone size: .
J gene: TRBJ1-5
V gene: TRBV27
CDR3 length: 17
D gene: .
CDR3 DNA: TGTGCCAGCAGTTTAAGTTTGACAGCCGCTAGCAATCAGCCCCAGCATTTT
CDR3 protein: CASSLSLTAASNQPQHF

clone size: .
J gene: TRBJ1-2
V gene: TRBV9
CDR3 length: 13
D gene: .
CDR3 DNA: TGTGCCAGCAGCGATCGACAGGACTATGGCTACACCTTC
CDR3 protein: CASSDRQDYGYTF

clone size: once
J gene: TRBJ2-2
V gene: TRBV5-1
CDR3 length: 15
D gene: TRBD2
CDR3 DNA: TGCGCCAGCTTTGGCGGGGGGGCTAACACCGGGGAGCTGTTTTTT
CDR3 protein: CASFGGGANTGELFF

clone size: .
J gene: TRBJ1-2
V gene: TRBV9
CDR3 length: 14
D gene: TRBD1
CDR3 DNA: TGTGCCAGCAGCGTAGGGGACAGCATCTTTGGCTACACCTTC
CDR3 protein: CASSVGDSIFGYTF

clone size: .
J gene: TRBJ2-7
V gene: TRBV28
CDR3 length: 15
D gene: TRBD1
CDR3 DNA: TGTGCCAGCAGTACCCAAGGACAGGGGGGGTACGAGCAGTACTTC
CDR3 protein: CASSTQGQGGYEQYF

clone size: .
J gene: TRBJ1-1
V gene: TRBV29-1
CDR3 length: 14
D gene: TRBD1
CDR3 DNA: TGCAGCGTGACAGGGGGATCTTTGAACACTGAAGCTTTCTTT
CDR3 protein: CSVTGGSLNTEAFF

clone size: .
J gene: TRBJ2-1
V gene: TRBV29-1
CDR3 length: 12
D gene: .
CDR3 DNA: TGCAGCGTCGCGGGACAGCTAGGGGAGCAGTTCTTC
CDR3 protein: CSVAGQLGEQFF

clone size: .
J gene: TRBJ2-7
V gene: TRBV5-6
CDR3 length: 16
D gene: TRBD2
CDR3 DNA: TGTGCCAGCAGCGAACTAGCGGGGGCGAAACAGTACGAGCAGTACTTC
CDR3 protein: CASSELAGAKQYEQYF

clone size: .
J gene: TRBJ1-2
V gene: TRBV27
CDR3 length: 14
D gene: .
CDR3 DNA: TGTGCCAGCAGTTTAACAGGGACTAACTATGGCTACACCTTC
CDR3 protein: CASSLTGTNYGYTF

clone size: .
J gene: TRBJ2-7
V gene: TRBV9
CDR3 length: 14
D gene: .
CDR3 DNA: TGTGCCAGCAGCGCGGGGGACTCCTGGGGCGAGCAGTACTTC
CDR3 protein: CASSAGDSWGEQYF

clone size: .
J gene: TRBJ2-7
V gene: TRBV5-1
CDR3 length: 14
D gene: TRBD1
CDR3 DNA: TGCGCCAGCAGCCCGACGGGACAGGGCAGCGAGCAGTACTTC
CDR3 protein: CASSPTGQGSEQYF

clone size: .
J gene: TRBJ2-7
V gene: TRBV28
CDR3 length: 14
D gene: .
CDR3 DNA: TGTGCCAGCAGTCTTCAGGGGACCCCCTACGAGCAGTACTTC
CDR3 protein: CASSLQGTPYEQYF

clone size: .
J gene: TRBJ2-1
V gene: TRBV4-1
CDR3 length: 13
D gene: .
CDR3 DNA: TGCGCCAGCAGCCAACTGCTAGGGGGGGAACAGTTCTTC
CDR3 protein: CASSQLLGGEQFF

clone size: .
J gene: TRBJ2-7
V gene: TRBV5-5
CDR3 length: 15
D gene: TRBD2
CDR3 DNA: TGTGCCAGCAGCGTAGCGGGGGAGAGCTCCTACGAGCAGTACTTC
CDR3 protein: CASSVAGESSYEQYF

clone size: .
J gene: TRBJ2-7
V gene: TRBV5-1
CDR3 length: 16
D gene: .
CDR3 DNA: TGCGCCAGCAGCACCGAAACAGGGACCAGAACCTACGAGCAGTACTTC
CDR3 protein: CASSTETGTRTYEQYF

clone size: .
J gene: TRBJ2-7
V gene: TRBV3-1/TRBV3-2
CDR3 length: 16
D gene: .
CDR3 DNA: TGTGCCAGCAGCTCCCTACCGAGGGTGGCCCTTTACGAGCAGTACTTC
CDR3 protein: CASSSLPRVALYEQYF

clone size: .
J gene: TRBJ1-1
V gene: TRBV19
CDR3 length: 15
D gene: .
CDR3 DNA: TGTGCCAGTTCAAGAGCCCGTGGACAAGACACTGAAGCTTTCTTT
CDR3 protein: CASSRARGQDTEAFF

clone size: .
J gene: TRBJ1-5
V gene: TRBV19
CDR3 length: 15
D gene: .
CDR3 DNA: TGTGCCAGTAGGAGAGACAGGAATAGCAATCAGCCCCAGCATTTT
CDR3 protein: CASRRDRNSNQPQHF

clone size: few
J gene: TRBJ1-6
V gene: TRBV27
CDR3 length: 15
D gene: .
CDR3 DNA: TGTGCCAGCAGATTTGAGGGGGTTTTGAATTCACCCCTCCACTTT
CDR3 protein: CASRFEGVLNSPLHF

clone size: .
J gene: TRBJ1-5
V gene: TRBV6-5
CDR3 length: 16
D gene: TRBD1
CDR3 DNA: TGTGCCAGCAGTTATGGACAGGCCGCTAGCAATCAGCCCCAGCATTTT
CDR3 protein: CASSYGQAASNQPQHF

clone size: .
J gene: TRBJ2-7
V gene: TRBV11-2
CDR3 length: 17
D gene: TRBD2
CDR3 DNA: TGTGCCAGCAGCTTAGATCTATTGGGGGGGGTGAACTACGAGCAGTACTTC
CDR3 protein: CASSLDLLGGVNYEQYF

clone size: .
J gene: TRBJ1-6
V gene: TRBV3-1/TRBV3-2
CDR3 length: 14
D gene: .
CDR3 DNA: TGTGCCAGCAGCCCTGGACAGTTTAATTCACCCCTCCACTTT
CDR3 protein: CASSPGQFNSPLHF

clone size: few
J gene: TRBJ2-7
V gene: TRBV9
CDR3 length: 14
D gene: .
CDR3 DNA: TGTGCCAGCAGCGTAGGACAGTCTCCCTCCGAGCAGTACTTC
CDR3 protein: CASSVGQSPSEQYF

clone size: .
J gene: TRBJ2-1
V gene: TRBV5-1
CDR3 length: 15
D gene: .
CDR3 DNA: TGCGCCAGTTCCCCCAGGCGGGGGCCCTACAATGAGCAGTTCTTC
CDR3 protein: CASSPRRGPYNEQFF

clone size: .
J gene: TRBJ1-4
V gene: TRBV11-3
CDR3 length: 16
D gene: TRBD1
CDR3 DNA: TGTGCCAGCAGCCCAGCCGACAGGGGGCGAGATGAAAAACTGTTTTTT
CDR3 protein: CASSPADRGRDEKLFF

clone size: .
J gene: TRBJ1-5
V gene: TRBV9
CDR3 length: 16
D gene: TRBD1
CDR3 DNA: TGTGCCAGCACCCCCGGGACAGGGGATAGCAATCAGCCCCAGCATTTT
CDR3 protein: CASTPGTGDSNQPQHF

clone size: .
J gene: TRBJ2-5
V gene: TRBV28
CDR3 length: 14
D gene: .
CDR3 DNA: TGTGCCAGCAGTTTAGCAGGGGCACGGGAGACCCAGTACTTC
CDR3 protein: CASSLAGARETQYF

clone size: .
J gene: TRBJ1-1
V gene: TRBV5-1
CDR3 length: 13
D gene: TRBD1
CDR3 DNA: TGCGCCAGCAGAAGGACAGGGGAAACTGAAGCTTTCTTT
CDR3 protein: CASRRTGETEAFF